These 14 T cell receptor beta chains came from one sample sequenced in a study of tumor and adjacent non-tumor tissue in lung cancer. Three rounds of nested PCR, following a modified ARM-PCR protocol, produced the TCRbeta library. TCRdb ran MiXCR on the multiplex PCR reads and lists one entry per CDR3 protein. The sample holds some 80,000 distinct CDR3 sequences; approximately 73% are singletons and the top ten take 21%. The template was RNA from unsorted bulk tissue. This non-tumor lung sample came from over 3 cm beyond the tumor edge. Sequencing used distant non-tumor lung tissue. These receptors came from a woman aged 45 to 65 with non-small cell lung cancer.

On this clonotype itself: With a much larger clone just one base away, this may be a read error. The V and J genes are TRBV5-8 and TRBJ1-2; 11 bases map to TRBD1. CDR1 SGHTS and CDR2 YDEGEE come from the germline V gene. Trimming removed 7 bases from V and 4 bases from J; junction bases left unmatched: 9. CDR3 length equals 15 residues. The CDR3: CASGGGQGDTYGYTF. The DNA of the CDR3 is TGTGCCAGCGGCGGGGGACAGGGGGACACCTATGGCTACACCTTC.

The chain combines TRBV19 with TRBJ2-7, with D perhaps matching TRBD1 or TRBD2 (5 bases each). The CDR3 loop spans 13 amino acids. Per germline, CDR1 LNHDA and CDR2 SQIVND (reference sequence). Deletions cut 10 bases from V and 3 bases from J, with 16 bases between. CDR3 in DNA: TGTGCCACCATGGAGAGGGACGGCTACGAGCAGTACTTC. This encodes CATMERDGYEQYF. Complete variable domain (other parts from reference TRBV19 and TRBJ2-7): DGGITQSPKYLFRKEGQNVTLSCEQNLNHDAMYWYRQDPGQGLRLIYYSQIVNDFQKGDIAEGYSVSREKKESFPLTVTSAQKNPTAFYLCATMERDGYEQYFGPGTRLTVT.

The chain employs TRBV7-2 and TRBJ2-1, with TRBD2 matching 8 bases. V shed 5 bases, J shed 6 bases, and the junction held 6 bases outside the gene matches. The CDR3 consists of 14 residues. CDR1 SGHTA and CDR2 FQGNSA come from the germline V gene. The CDR3 is CASSTRGTSNEQFF. CDR3 DNA: TGTGCCAGCAGCACTCGGGGGACTAGCAATGAGCAGTTCTTC.

In the case of this clonotype: This clone may be a read error of a much larger clone one base away. V and J are TRBV20-1 and TRBJ2-7; D remains ambiguous. The CDR3 has 13 amino acids. Germline V gives CDR1 DFQATT, CDR2 SNEGSKA (reference sequence). CDR3 coding DNA: TGCGGTGCTAGAGATGAGGTGGGCCACGAGCAGTACTTC. Its protein product is CGARDEVGHEQYF.

Points on this clonotype: One end of the junction fails to match germline, which may point to a read error. The V and J genes are TRBV11-2 and TRBJ2-3; D uncertain. The germline gives CDR1 SGHAT, CDR2 FQNNGV. This CDR3 comprises 13 residues. CDR3 amino acids: CARSLWSEDTQYF. DNA for the CDR3: TGTGCCAGGAGCTTATGGTCAGAGGATACGCAGTATTTT.

This clonotype has a single count. At one end the junction does not follow the germline gene, possibly because of a read error. This chain links TRBV4-1 with TRBJ2-1; 7 positions match TRBD2. Germline lookup yields CDR1 MGHRA and CDR2 YSYEKL. The CDR3 is made up of 15 amino acids. As DNA, the CDR3 is TGCGCAAGCAGCGGGAACTTGGACCTGGCCAATGAGCAGTTCTTC. It yields the protein CASSGNLDLANEQFF.

This chain links TRBV7-6 with TRBJ1-1; 8 bases agree with TRBD1. V shed 6 bases and J 3 bases; nucleotides not matched to a gene: 3. The germline gives CDR1 SGHVS, CDR2 FNYEAQ. The CDR3 has 13 amino acids. The CDR3 nucleotides read TGTGCCAGCAGTACAGGGGGGGACACTGAAGCTTTCTTT. Protein: CASSTGGDTEAFF.

The rearrangement links TRBV12-3 or TRBV12-4 to TRBJ1-2; no firm D call. The CDR3 runs to 14 residues. Trimming removed 6 bases at V and 7 bases at J, with 18 bases between. CDR3 sequence reads: CASSHRDVSGGYTF. The CDR3 DNA sequence: TGTGCCAGCAGCCACAGAGATGTGTCTGGTGGCTACACCTTC.

This clonotype was detected ten times or more. The chain links TRBV28 to TRBJ2-1, with 7 bases aligning to TRBD2. In germline, CDR1 is MDHEN, CDR2 SYDVKM. With 5 bases clipped from V and 5 bases from J, the junction kept 6 bases outside the gene matches. The CDR3 extends over 14 amino acids. The CDR3 coding sequence is TGTGCCAGCAGTGACCGGACTAGGCACAATGAGCAGTTCTTC. Translating gives CASSDRTRHNEQFF.

In regard to this clonotype: One end of the junction is discordant with germline, which a read error may explain. The CDR3 reads CAISVSGTPLNEQFF. CDR3 nucleotide sequence: TGTGCCATCAGCGTTTCTGGGACCCCATTGAATGAGCAGTTCTTC. The gene calls are TRBV9 and TRBJ2-1; perhaps D is TRBD1 or TRBD2 (5 bases each). The CDR3 length is 15 residues. Germline CDR1 SGDLS, CDR2 YYNGEE. Complete variable domain (other parts from reference TRBV9 and TRBJ2-1): DSGVTQTPKHLITATGQRVTLRCSPRSGDLSVYWYQQSLDQGLQFLIQYYNGEERAKGNILERFSAQQFPDLHSELNLSSLELGDSALYFCAISVSGTPLNEQFFGPGTRLTVL.

This clonotype was seen only a few times. The junction departs from the called germline gene at one end, perhaps through a read error. The rearrangement links TRBV5-3 to TRBJ2-6, with 8 bases identical to TRBD1. TRBV5-3 is labeled an ORF, and its function is uncertain. CDR3 size: 19 residues. The CDR3 DNA reads TGTGCCAGCCACCATCGATCCGGGACAGGCCCCTCTGGGGCCAACGTTCTGAGTTTC. Its protein is CASHHRSGTGPSGANVLSF.

The chain links TRBV29-1 to TRBJ1-1, with D possibly being TRBD1 (6 bases). Germline CDR1 reads SQVTM; CDR2 reads ANQGSEA. CDR3 length: 16 residues. Trimming removed 7 bases at V and 0 bases at J, with 21 bases between. CDR3 coding DNA: TGCAGCGGTAAAACGGAACCGGGACAAATGAACACTGAAGCTTTCTTT. It translates to CSGKTEPGQMNTEAFF.

This clonotype showed up just once. The missing conserved phenylalanine or tryptophan at the end of this CDR3 makes a read error likely. The rearrangement uses TRBV14 and TRBJ2-7, with 13 bases that match TRBD2. Germline assignment: CDR1 SGHDN and CDR2 FVKESK. The CDR3 runs to 16 residues. The CDR3, as DNA: TGTGCCAGCGGCCAAGACGTTCGGACTAGCGGGAGCGAGCAGTACTTA. Translation: CASGQDVRTSGSEQYL.

Note on this clonotype: The junction departs from germline at one end; a sequencing error may be responsible. The J gene is TRBJ2-2, the V gene TRBV28, with TRBD2 matching 9 bases. Germline V gene lookup returns CDR1 MDHEN and CDR2 SYDVKM. The CDR3 sequence is 16 residues long. The CDR3 sequence: CASTARGLASTGELFF. The CDR3 nucleotides read TGCGCCAGCACCGCTCGAGGACTAGCGAGCACCGGGGAGCTGTTTTTT.